One and the same sample provided the 25 T cell receptor beta chains below, sequenced in a study of beta chain features in type 1 diabetes. Expressed TCRB transcripts were sequenced, since all the RNA that had been isolated was reverse transcribed. TCRdb's copy holds only in-frame clones and misses some; the assay was immunoSEQ multiplex PCR. The repertoire includes under 900,000 clones, roughly 16% of them detected once, and about 0.02% sits in the top ten. The specimen was naive CD4+ T cells from blood. The receptor set was obtained from a woman younger than 30 in good health.

This chain links TRBV6-1 with TRBJ2-5; 7 nucleotides match TRBD2. CDR1 and CDR2 (germline): MNHNS, SASEGT. V was pared by 4 bases and J by 4 bases, with 18 bases of the junction left unmatched. The length of the CDR3 is 18 residues. The CDR3 loop reads CASSAQLARAGEAETQYF. CDR3 coding DNA: TGTGCCAGCAGTGCCCAACTAGCGCGAGCTGGCGAGGCAGAGACCCAGTACTTC.

This clone showed up just once. CDR3 region: CASRTGTGSNQPQHF. As DNA, the CDR3 is TGTGCCAGCAGAACCGGGACAGGGTCCAATCAGCCCCAGCATTTT. The rearrangement uses TRBV2 and TRBJ1-5; TRBD1 agrees at 9 bases. J was trimmed by 3 bases and V by 6 bases; bases with no gene match: 6. CDR1 and CDR2 from the germline V gene are SNHLY and FYNNEI. The CDR3 runs 15 residues.

V and J are TRBV15 and TRBJ2-7; 7 positions match TRBD1. The length of the CDR3 is 15 residues. J was trimmed by 2 bases and V by 0 bases; bases with no gene match: 4. Germline assignment: CDR1 LNHNV and CDR2 YYDKDF (reference sequence). CDR3 DNA sequence: TGTGCCACCAGCAGAGATACAGGGGTCCCCTACGAGCAGTACTTC. Amino acids: CATSRDTGVPYEQYF.

This clone was seen a handful of times. This chain uses TRBV19 with TRBJ2-7; no clear D. The CDR3 extends over 13 amino acids. The V end was cut by 2 bases, the J end by 2 bases, with 7 bases between. Germline values: CDR1 LNHDA, CDR2 SQIVND (reference sequence). The DNA for the CDR3 is TGTGCCAGTAGTATAAAGGCAGCCTACGAGCAGTACTTC. Its translation: CASSIKAAYEQYF. Full variable domain (outside the CDR3, taken from reference TRBV19 and TRBJ2-7): DGGITQSPKYLFRKEGQNVTLSCEQNLNHDAMYWYRQDPGQGLRLIYYSQIVNDFQKGDIAEGYSVSREKKESFPLTVTSAQKNPTAFYLCASSIKAAYEQYFGPGTRLTVT.

As concerns this clone: Distinct nucleotide sequences in the sample also encode this CDR3. V is TRBV28 and J is TRBJ2-7; D is perhaps TRBD1 or TRBD2 (5 bases each). Germline V lookup: CDR1 MDHEN, CDR2 SYDVKM. V was trimmed by 4 bases and J by 2 bases, leaving 15 bases between them. The CDR3 is 15 residues long. DNA for the CDR3: TGTGCCAGCAGTTCCCCCGGTCAGGGACCCTACGAGCAGTACTTC. This translates into CASSSPGQGPYEQYF. The entire variable domain, with the rest obtained from reference TRBV28 and TRBJ2-7, is as follows: DVKVTQSSRYLVKRTGEKVFLECVQDMDHENMFWYRQDPGLGLRLIYFSYDVKMKEKGDIPEGYSVSREKKERFSLILESASTNQTSMYLCASSSPGQGPYEQYFGPGTRLTVT.

The table lists this clone with a few counts. The chain is built from TRBV5-4 and TRBJ2-1; perhaps TRBD2 as D (6 bases). V was shortened by 2 bases and J by 2 bases, with 14 bases between the two germline ends. Per germline, CDR1 SGHNT and CDR2 YYREEE (reference sequence). The CDR3 totals 16 residues. CDR3 coding DNA: TGTGCCAGCAGCTTCTTAGCGGCTAACCCCTACAATGAGCAGTTCTTC. It encodes CASSFLAANPYNEQFF.

This clone has more than one count but fewer than ten. The sample has other DNA sequences that encode this CDR3 too. The V call is TRBV9, the J call TRBJ2-1; 11 nucleotides line up with TRBD2. With 3 bases clipped from V and 4 bases from J, the junction kept 3 bases outside the gene matches. The length of the CDR3 is 15 residues. Germline CDR1 SGDLS, CDR2 YYNGEE. This CDR3 reads CASSATSGSYNEQFF. CDR3 DNA: TGTGCCAGCAGCGCTACTAGCGGGAGTTACAATGAGCAGTTCTTC.

The rearrangement joins TRBV7-2 to TRBJ2-1; 12 positions agree with TRBD2. Germline CDR1 and CDR2: SGHTA and FQGNSA. After removal of 2 bases from V and 10 bases from J, the junction contained 15 bases not matched to a gene. The CDR3 covers 18 residues. The CDR3 is CASSLLGTSGRLNREQFF. The DNA of the CDR3 is TGTGCCAGCAGCTTACTCGGTACTAGCGGGAGGTTGAACCGCGAGCAGTTCTTC. The whole variable domain, filled in from reference TRBV7-2 and TRBJ2-1, reads GAGVSQSPSNKVTEKGKDVELRCDPISGHTALYWYRQSLGQGLEFLIYFQGNSAPDKSGLPSDRFSAERTGGSVSTLTIQRTQQEDSAVYLCASSLLGTSGRLNREQFFGPGTRLTVL.

The chain carries TRBV27 and TRBJ1-5, with TRBD1 matching 9 bases. CDR1 is MNHEY, CDR2 SMNVEV, per germline (reference sequence). V was pared by 6 bases and J by 5 bases, with 11 bases of the junction left unmatched. The CDR3 is 16 residues long. DNA for the CDR3: TGTGCCAGCAGGCGAACACAGGGGGCAACCTATCAGCCCCAGCATTTT. Residues: CASRRTQGATYQPQHF.

This clone was found a few times. Within the sample, other DNA sequences also encode this same CDR3. This rearrangement joins TRBV7-2 to TRBJ2-3; D is ambiguous. Germline assignment: CDR1 SGHTA and CDR2 FQGNSA. V was shortened by 1 base and J by 6 bases, with 8 bases between the two germline ends. The CDR3 sequence is 13 residues long. CDR3 sequence reads: CASSLVGPDTQYF. For the CDR3, the DNA is TGTGCCAGCAGCTTAGTGGGTCCGGATACGCAGTATTTT.

This clone was observed a handful of times. Other DNA sequences within the sample encode an identical CDR3. CDR3 coding DNA: TGTGCCAGCAGCAGCAGTTCCTACGAGCAGTACTTC. Translating it yields CASSSSSYEQYF. This chain links TRBV28 with TRBJ2-7; D call uncertain. The germline gives CDR1 MDHEN, CDR2 SYDVKM. Trimming pared 6 bases from V and 1 base from J, leaving 7 bases between. The CDR3 loop spans 12 amino acids.

The genes are TRBV14 and TRBJ2-5; 7 bases line up with TRBD1. The CDR3 runs to 16 residues. The V and J ends lost 4 bases and 4 bases, in that order; junction bases with no gene match: 12. Germline V gene lookup returns CDR1 SGHDN and CDR2 FVKESK. In DNA form, the CDR3 reads TGTGCCAGCAGCCGTCCCCGACAGGGAGCAAGAGAGACCCAGTACTTC. Translation gives CASSRPRQGARETQYF.

The chain uses TRBV7-9 and TRBJ2-1; 8 bases agree with TRBD2. This CDR3 region has 16 residues. Germline V gives CDR1 SEHNR, CDR2 FQNEAQ (reference sequence). The junction had 9 bases not matched to a gene; V was cut back by 5 bases and J by 3 bases. CDR3 loop: CASSRTRSGSYNEQFF. The DNA of the CDR3 is TGTGCCAGCAGCCGGACGCGCAGCGGGAGCTACAATGAGCAGTTCTTC.

The V call is TRBV11-2, the J call TRBJ2-7, with TRBD2 matching over 8 bases. From germline, CDR1 is SGHAT and CDR2 FQNNGV. V gave up 1 base and J gave up 4 bases; unmatched junction bases: 6. The length of the CDR3 is 15 residues. The CDR3 here is CASSLAGTSSYEQYF. The CDR3 DNA is TGTGCCAGCAGCTTAGCCGGGACTAGTTCTTACGAGCAGTACTTC.

This clone was picked up a small number of times. The chain links TRBV9 to TRBJ2-5; a possible D gene is TRBD2 (5 bases). The J call may be in error: the DNA end matches TRBJ2-7 better. This CDR3 has 15 amino acids. Germline-derived CDR1 and CDR2 are SGDLS and YYNGEE. The CDR3 region is CASTPSGISSYEQYF. DNA for the CDR3: TGTGCCAGCACCCCCAGCGGAATAAGCTCCTACGAGCAGTACTTC.

This clone has more than one count but fewer than ten. The chain couples TRBV6-5 to TRBJ1-5; D uncertain. The ends were cut back, 0 bases at V and 5 bases at J, with 5 bases in the middle. This CDR3 is built from 13 residues. CDR1 is MNHEY and CDR2 is SVGAGI in the germline V gene. This CDR3 is CASSYSFDQPQHF. The CDR3 DNA is TGTGCCAGCAGTTACTCGTTCGATCAGCCCCAGCATTTT.

This clone was seen more than once but under ten times. The chain couples TRBV7-9 to TRBJ1-2, with a possible D match to TRBD1 (5 bases). The CDR3 totals 15 residues. Trimming removed 2 bases at V and 8 bases at J, with 18 bases between. Germline V gene data show CDR1 as SEHNR and CDR2 as FQNEAQ (reference sequence). The CDR3 bases are TGTGCCAGCAGCTTACTCTCAGCGGCTGAGGGGGGCTACACCTTC. It encodes CASSLLSAAEGGYTF.

The chain couples TRBV6-5 to TRBJ2-3; a weak D match, TRBD1 (6 bases). Between the trimmed V and J ends, which lost 2 bases and 6 bases, there was a span of 9 bases. This CDR3 has 13 residues. Germline CDR1 MNHEY, CDR2 SVGAGI. The CDR3 here is CASSYGRGDTQYF. The CDR3, as DNA: TGTGCCAGCAGTTACGGTAGGGGGGATACGCAGTATTTT.

The sample holds a few counts of this clone. V usage is TRBV18 and J usage is TRBJ2-5; weak D call: TRBD2 (5 bases). The CDR3 is 13 residues long. Per germline, CDR1 KGHSH and CDR2 LQKENI. Between the trimmed V and J ends, which lost 3 bases and 4 bases, there was a span of 9 bases. In nucleotides, the CDR3 is TGTGCCAGCTCACCGGCTAGCCTAGAGACCCAGTACTTC. Protein sequence: CASSPASLETQYF.

This clone was counted only a few times. The chain links TRBV5-1 to TRBJ2-1, with 7 bases fitting TRBD2. Germline V gene lookup returns CDR1 SGHRS and CDR2 YFSETQ. This CDR3 has 15 amino acids. V trimming: 1 base; J trimming: 9 bases; junction bases outside the gene matches: 10. Here the CDR3 DNA reads TGCGCCAGCAGCTTGTCCGCGGGAGTGTTAGGTGAGCAGTTCTTC. It translates to CASSLSAGVLGEQFF.

This rearrangement joins TRBV6-6 to TRBJ2-7; 7 nucleotides align to TRBD1. This CDR3 is built from 15 residues. Germline-derived CDR1 and CDR2 are MNHNY and SVGAGI (reference sequence). J gave up 2 bases and V 5 bases, and 9 bases lay outside the gene matches. This CDR3 is CASSAYGTAAYEQYF. CDR3 sequence (DNA): TGTGCCAGCAGTGCTTACGGGACAGCCGCCTACGAGCAGTACTTC.

The chain links TRBV5-1 to TRBJ1-3; no clear D gene. Looked up from germline, CDR1 is SGHRS and CDR2 is YFSETQ. CDR3 length: 15 residues. V was cut by 0 bases and J by 0 bases, with 7 bases left in between. Here the CDR3 DNA reads TGCGCCAGCAGCTTGGAGGGCAGCTCTGGAAACACCATATATTTT. Translating it yields CASSLEGSSGNTIYF.

This chain uses TRBV14 with TRBJ2-3; 10 bases are a match to TRBD2. V lost 4 bases and J lost 7; bases outside the gene matches: 14. The CDR3 covers 17 residues. Germline CDR1 SGHDN, CDR2 FVKESK. CDR3 loop: CASSPELAGVFPNTQYF. The CDR3 DNA follows: TGTGCCAGCAGCCCAGAGCTAGCGGGAGTTTTCCCGAATACGCAGTATTTT.

In its sample, this clone was seen a few times. The chain is built from TRBV7-6 and TRBJ2-7; possibly TRBD1 or TRBD2 for D (5 bases each). Germline V gene data show CDR1 as SGHVS and CDR2 as FNYEAQ. This CDR3 comprises 16 residues. V dropped 0 bases and J dropped 2 bases, with 14 bases sitting between them. CDR3 in amino acids: CASSLAPGPDPYEQYF. In DNA, the CDR3 is TGTGCCAGCAGCTTAGCTCCGGGACCGGACCCCTACGAGCAGTACTTC.

The chain has TRBV5-1 and TRBJ2-1, with a tentative D call TRBD1 (6 bases). Germline lookup yields CDR1 SGHRS and CDR2 YFSETQ. The CDR3 covers 14 residues. Trimming removed 0 bases from V and 6 bases from J, with 10 bases in between. In DNA, the CDR3 is TGCGCCAGCAGCTTGGTGGTAGGGGGCAATGAGCAGTTCTTC. Protein: CASSLVVGGNEQFF. Based on the CDR3 plus reference TRBV5-1 and TRBJ2-1, the full variable domain is KAGVTQTPRYLIKTRGQQVTLSCSPISGHRSVSWYQQTPGQGLQFLFEYFSETQRNKGNFPGRFSGRQFSNSRSEMNVSTLELGDSALYLCASSLVVGGNEQFFGPGTRLTVL.